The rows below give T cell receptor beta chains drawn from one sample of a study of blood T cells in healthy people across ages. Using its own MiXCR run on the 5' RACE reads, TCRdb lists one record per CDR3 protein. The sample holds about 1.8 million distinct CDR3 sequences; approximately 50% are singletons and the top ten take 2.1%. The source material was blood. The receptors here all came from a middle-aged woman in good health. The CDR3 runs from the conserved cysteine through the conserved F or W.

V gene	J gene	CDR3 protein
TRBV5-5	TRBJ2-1	CASSSDIGYNEQFF
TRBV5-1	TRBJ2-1	CASWAGGDYNEQFF
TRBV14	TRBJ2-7	CASSLAQGHEQYF
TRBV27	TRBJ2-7	CASSLLLRPGEQYF
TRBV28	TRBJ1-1	CASSLGGTIQNTEAFF
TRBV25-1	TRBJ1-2	CASSDKGQAYGYTF
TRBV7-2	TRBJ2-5	CASLRGGRVGETQYF
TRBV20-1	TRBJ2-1	CSASGGDDEQFF
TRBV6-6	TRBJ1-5	CASSTTEGFVGNQPQHF
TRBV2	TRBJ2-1	CASSEALQGTYNEQFF
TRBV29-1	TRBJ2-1	CSVEGVSGEGYNEQFF
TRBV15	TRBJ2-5	CATSRDFSTQETQYF
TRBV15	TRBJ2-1	CATSRSGSGWGNEQFF
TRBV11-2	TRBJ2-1	CASSLDGLSYNEQFF
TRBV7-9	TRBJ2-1	CASSLVWGTSYNEQFF
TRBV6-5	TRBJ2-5	CASSYTGRTRKETQYF
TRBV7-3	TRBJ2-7	CASSLTSGGAVNEQYF
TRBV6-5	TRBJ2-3	CASRALGTDTQYF
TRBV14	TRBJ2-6	CASSRRTGSHGANVLTF
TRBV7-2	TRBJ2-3	CASSLTSEAQYF
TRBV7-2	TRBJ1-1	CASRSSLGIMNTEAFF
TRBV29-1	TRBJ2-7	CSVSTGQIHEQYF
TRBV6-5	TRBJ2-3	CASSSLKSLVYTQYF
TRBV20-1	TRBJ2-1	CSAQGPMGYNEQFF
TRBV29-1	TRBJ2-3	CSVGAGGGKADTQYF
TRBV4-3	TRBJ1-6	CASSQVGANSPLHF
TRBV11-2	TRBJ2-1	CASSLDTSFEQFF
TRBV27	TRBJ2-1	CASSHDSYNEQFF
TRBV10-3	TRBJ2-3	CATAAGGTTDTQYF
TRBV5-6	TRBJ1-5	CASSQRISQGYSNQPQHF
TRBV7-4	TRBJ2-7	CASSPRGVLRETLYEQYF
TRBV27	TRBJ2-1	CASSFSSGGHHEQFF
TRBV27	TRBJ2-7	CASSLLGNYEQYF
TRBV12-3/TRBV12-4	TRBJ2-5	CASSALQGGEQYF
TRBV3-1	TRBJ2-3	CASSQGLAGTGTDTQYF
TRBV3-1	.	CASSQAHTETQYF
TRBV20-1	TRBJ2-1	CSGGAGIAGGQQFF
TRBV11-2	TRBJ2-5	CASSFTSTQETQYF
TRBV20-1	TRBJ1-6	CSAQGAYSYNSPLHF
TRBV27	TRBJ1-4	CASRPTGDSNEKLFF
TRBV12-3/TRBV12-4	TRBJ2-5	CASTPVGSGGMETQYF
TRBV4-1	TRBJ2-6	CASSQGIGTSGANVLTF
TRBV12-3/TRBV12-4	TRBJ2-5	CASSPSQGVRETQYF
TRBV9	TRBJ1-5	CASSGGLGENQPQHF
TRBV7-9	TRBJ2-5	CASSRPQGLGRQETQYF
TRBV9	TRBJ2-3	CASSPDGYRVVGTDTQYF
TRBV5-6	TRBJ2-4	CASRGTGAAAKNIQYF
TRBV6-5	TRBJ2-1	CASRGATTYNEQFF
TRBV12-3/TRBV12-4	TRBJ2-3	CASSGRGTDAQYF
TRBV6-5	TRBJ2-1	CASSFIDEQFF
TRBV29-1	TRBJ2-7	CSVDGGGGYEQYF
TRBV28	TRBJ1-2	CASRRPKDRGFYGYTF
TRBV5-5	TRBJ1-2	CASTSTGGGGYTF